This entry concerns a single T cell receptor (beta chain). Its antigen is unknown. It may be a read error: a sequence one base away is much more abundant. The sample has other DNA sequences that encode this CDR3 too. The data were obtained in a study of shared clonotypes between healthy human individuals. Overall study findings and caveats: Among donors, the sharing of clonotypes was expected to be influenced by sequencing depth.

Each donor was a Caucasian adult residing in Nashville, Tennessee. With V trimmed by 6 bases and J by 6 bases, 14 bases remained unmatched. The CDR3 is 15 residues long. Looked up from germline, CDR1 is MDHEN and CDR2 is SYDVKM. Some clones are missing from TCRdb's copy, which holds only in-frame ones; the method was immunoSEQ multiplex PCR. In the table there are 450,000 to 500,000 clones, 60% to 80% of which are singletons. This receptor was obtained from a woman in her 40s in good health. Some clones in this sample may be carry-over from other donors' samples. Sequenced sample: PBMCs. The rearrangement links TRBV28 to TRBJ2-7, with TRBD2 matching 7 bases. CDR3 sequence (DNA): TGTGCCAGCAGACCCGGGACCAGCGGGATCTCCGAGCAGTACTTC. It specifies CASRPGTSGISEQYF.